This entry lists 25 T cell receptor beta chains sequenced from one sample in a study of T-cell reconstitution after alpha-beta-depleted transplantation in children. The TCRbeta library incorporated unique molecular identifiers. TCRdb reprocessed the PCR reads via MiXCR and lists one record per CDR3 protein. The table lists approximately 630,000 distinct CDR3 sequences, 13% of them singletons. The starting material was PBMCs, obtained before TCRalphabeta/CD19-depleted stem cell transplant. These receptors all come from a girl aged 2 to 9 with congenital amegakaryocytic thrombocytopenia, due to receive a stem cell transplant.

This clonotype showed up many times. The CDR3 spells CSAILAGNTGELFF. CDR3 nucleotide sequence: TGCAGTGCTATACTAGCGGGGAACACCGGGGAGCTGTTTTTT. The rearrangement links TRBV20-1 to TRBJ2-2; 9 bases are a match to TRBD2. This CDR3 contains 14 residues. V lost 4 bases and J lost 1; bases outside the gene matches: 1. Germline values: CDR1 DFQATT, CDR2 SNEGSKA (reference sequence).

The table lists this clonotype with a few counts. The chain has TRBV29-1 and TRBJ1-1, with a tentative D call TRBD1 (6 bases). Germline CDR1 reads SQVTM; CDR2 reads ANQGSEA. The CDR3 covers 15 residues. V was trimmed by 5 bases and J by 1 base, leaving 17 bases between them. The CDR3 DNA reads as TGCAGCGTTAGATGGGGGGCATTATCGAACACTGAAGCTTTCTTT. Translating it yields CSVRWGALSNTEAFF.

The table lists this clonotype with a few counts. This sequence joins TRBV2 and TRBJ2-2, with D possibly being TRBD1 (5 bases). This CDR3 has 13 amino acids. The germline V gene encodes CDR1 SNHLY and CDR2 FYNNEI. V gave up 11 bases and J gave up 0 bases, with 10 bases separating them. In DNA, the CDR3 is TGTGCCCAGCCAGGGACGAACACCGGGGAGCTGTTTTTT. This gives the protein CAQPGTNTGELFF.

This clonotype was observed many times. This sequence joins TRBV10-3 and TRBJ2-3, with TRBD2 as a possible D gene (6 bases). The CDR3 totals 16 residues. Germline-derived CDR1 and CDR2 are ENHRY and SYGVKD. The V gene lost 6 bases and the J gene lost 0 bases, with 16 bases spanning the gap. CDR3 DNA: TGTGCCATCAGAACCTCTAGCGTCAATAGCACAGATACGCAGTATTTT. This gives the protein CAIRTSSVNSTDTQYF.

J is TRBJ2-5 and V is TRBV18; D uncertain. Germline CDR1 is KGHSH and CDR2 is LQKENI. The CDR3 runs to 15 residues. Deletions cut 1 base from V and 0 bases from J, with 9 bases between. The CDR3 loop is CASSPRGSDQETQYF. The CDR3 region has the DNA TGTGCCAGCTCACCACGGGGAAGTGACCAAGAGACCCAGTACTTC.

This rearrangement joins TRBV7-3 to TRBJ2-7, with D perhaps matching TRBD1 (5 bases). This CDR3 is 13 amino acids long. Trimming shortened V by 2 bases and J by 5 bases, and 10 bases separated the two germline ends. Germline assignment: CDR1 SGHTA and CDR2 FQGTGA. The CDR3 spells CASSLSWGHEQYF. Here the CDR3 DNA reads TGTGCCAGCAGCTTATCTTGGGGCCACGAGCAGTACTTC.

The V and J genes are TRBV20-1 and TRBJ2-6; D not certain. Per the germline V gene, CDR1 is DFQATT and CDR2 is SNEGSKA (reference sequence). The V end was cut by 1 base, the J end by 2 bases, with 6 bases between. This CDR3 is built from 14 residues. Here the CDR3 reads CSARGAPGANVLTF. The CDR3 region has the DNA TGCAGTGCTAGAGGTGCCCCTGGGGCCAACGTCCTGACTTTC.

This chain links TRBV4-2 with TRBJ2-1, with D hard to call. The CDR3 is 13 residues long. Trimming pared 0 bases from V and 10 bases from J, leaving 10 bases between. Germline values: CDR1 LGHNA, CDR2 YNFKEQ. The CDR3 sequence: CASSQDQNREQFF. In DNA form, the CDR3 reads TGTGCCAGCAGCCAAGATCAGAATAGGGAGCAGTTCTTC.

This clonotype has only a few counts. This chain joins TRBV9 and TRBJ2-1; D unclear. The germline V gene encodes CDR1 SGDLS and CDR2 YYNGEE. V was trimmed by 4 bases and J by 0 bases, leaving 14 bases between them. There are 16 residues in the CDR3. The CDR3 loop reads CASSPLTGSSYNEQFF. In DNA form, the CDR3 reads TGTGCCAGCAGCCCCCTGACTGGATCCTCCTACAATGAGCAGTTCTTC.

This chain joins TRBV20-1 and TRBJ2-3; 10 bases map to TRBD2. This CDR3 contains 14 residues. After removal of 6 bases from V and 5 bases from J, the junction contained 8 bases not matched to a gene. CDR1 and CDR2 from the germline V gene are DFQATT and SNEGSKA (reference sequence). CDR3 residues: CSAKSGRALDTQYF. The CDR3 coding sequence is TGCAGTGCCAAAAGCGGGAGGGCCTTAGATACGCAGTATTTT.

This clonotype was counted a few times. This chain joins TRBV5-1 and TRBJ2-1; 10 bases are shared with TRBD2. From germline, CDR1 is SGHRS and CDR2 YFSETQ. V lost 0 bases, J lost 0 bases, and 3 bases stayed unmatched. The CDR3 is 17 residues long. In DNA form, the CDR3 reads TGCGCCAGCAGCTTGGCGGGACTAGCGAGCTCCTACAATGAGCAGTTCTTC. Protein product: CASSLAGLASSYNEQFF.

The genes are TRBV20-1 and TRBJ2-5; 8 bases align to TRBD1. The CDR3 sequence is 13 residues long. Germline V gene lookup returns CDR1 DFQATT and CDR2 SNEGSKA (reference sequence). The V gene end was trimmed by 5 bases and the J gene end by 5 bases; junction bases not matched to a gene: 7. CDR3 protein: CSALTGDAETQYF. CDR3 nucleotides: TGCAGTGCTTTGACAGGGGATGCGGAGACCCAGTACTTC.

The sample holds a few counts of this clonotype. The rearrangement joins TRBV11-2 to TRBJ2-7; 9 positions agree with TRBD2. Looked up from germline, CDR1 is SGHAT and CDR2 is FQNNGV. This CDR3 contains 14 residues. Germline trimming cut 1 base from V and 7 bases from J; bases unmatched to any gene: 5. DNA for the CDR3: TGTGCCAGCAGCTTAGTAGCGGGGGCGGGTGAGCAGTACTTC. Translating it yields CASSLVAGAGEQYF. Drawing the rest from reference TRBV11-2 and TRBJ2-7, the complete variable domain is EAGVAQSPRYKIIEKRQSVAFWCNPISGHATLYWYQQILGQGPKLLIQFQNNGVVDDSQLPKDRFSAERLKGVDSTLKIQPAKLEDSAVYLCASSLVAGAGEQYFGPGTRLTVT.

The chain is built from TRBV6-5 and TRBJ2-1; D call uncertain. CDR1 is MNHEY, CDR2 SVGAGI, per germline. The CDR3 is 16 amino acids. V was cut by 0 bases and J by 6 bases, with 15 bases left in between. The CDR3 DNA follows: TGTGCCAGCAGTTACTCCGGCAGACTGACGGGCAATGAGCAGTTCTTC. Amino acid sequence: CASSYSGRLTGNEQFF.

This clonotype was found many times. The gene calls are TRBV20-1 and TRBJ1-5; D not resolved. This CDR3 contains 14 residues. V was trimmed by 3 bases and J by 1 base, leaving 10 bases between them. Germline V gene lookup returns CDR1 DFQATT and CDR2 SNEGSKA (reference sequence). The CDR3 region has the DNA TGCAGTGCTAGGCTCCCGGGGAGCAATCAGCCCCAGCATTTT. Protein product: CSARLPGSNQPQHF.

This clonotype was seen repeatedly, ten times or more. The V call is TRBV5-6, the J call TRBJ1-6; D not certain. Germline CDR1 and CDR2: SGHDT and YYEEEE. The V gene lost 0 bases and the J gene lost 6 bases, with 7 bases spanning the gap. This CDR3 is built from 14 residues. This chain's CDR3 is CASSLEGSNSPLHF. The DNA for the CDR3 is TGTGCCAGCAGCTTGGAAGGGTCTAATTCACCCCTCCACTTT.

V is TRBV10-3 and J is TRBJ2-1; D call uncertain. The CDR3 sequence is 17 residues long. Germline V gene lookup returns CDR1 ENHRY and CDR2 SYGVKD. V was pared by 0 bases and J by 2 bases, with 14 bases between. CDR3 loop: CAISESERESAYNEQFF. DNA for the CDR3: TGTGCCATCAGTGAGTCAGAGAGAGAGAGTGCCTACAATGAGCAGTTCTTC.

This clonotype was counted at least ten times. As DNA, the CDR3 is TGCAGCGTTGCACGGGGAGACAGTGAGCAGTTCTTC. Protein product: CSVARGDSEQFF. The genes are TRBV29-1 and TRBJ2-1; D possibly uses TRBD1 or TRBD2 (5 bases each). Trimming cost V 4 bases and J 9 bases, with 13 bases left between them. The V gene's germline CDR1 is SQVTM and CDR2 ANQGSEA. The CDR3 sequence is 12 residues long.

This clonotype was observed many times. V gene TRBV12-3 or TRBV12-4 combines with J gene TRBJ1-1, with D maybe TRBD1 (6 bases). The CDR3 loop spans 14 amino acids. V lost 2 bases to trimming and J lost 1 base, with 8 bases between them. CDR3 DNA sequence: TGTGCCAGCAGTTTACAGACAGGGAACACTGAAGCTTTCTTT. As protein: CASSLQTGNTEAFF.

This clonotype was detected ten times or more. The chain is built from TRBV10-3 and TRBJ2-2; 8 nucleotides line up with TRBD2. With V trimmed by 10 bases and J by 1 base, 8 bases remained unmatched. The CDR3 is made up of 15 amino acids. CDR1 and CDR2 (germline): ENHRY, SYGVKD. The CDR3 spells CATRKTSGNTGELFF. In nucleotides, the CDR3 is TGTGCCACCCGTAAAACTAGCGGGAACACCGGGGAGCTGTTTTTT.

This clonotype was detected a few times. This chain links TRBV19 with TRBJ1-2, with D uncertain. The CDR3 extends over 14 amino acids. Trimming left V 8 bases short and J 3 bases short, with 16 bases between. Germline V CDR1 and CDR2: LNHDA, SQIVND (reference sequence). Here the CDR3 reads CASEGRTEDYGYTF. The CDR3 nucleotides read TGTGCCAGTGAAGGGAGAACAGAAGACTATGGCTACACCTTC.

This clonotype has at least ten counts. The J gene is TRBJ1-1, the V gene TRBV20-1, with D tentatively TRBD1 (6 bases). The V end lost 3 bases, the J end lost 3 bases, and 11 bases lay between the germline ends. Germline V gene sequence: CDR1 DFQATT, CDR2 SNEGSKA (reference sequence). The CDR3 runs 13 residues. The CDR3 DNA sequence: TGCAGTGCTAGGTGGGGGGCCGACACTGAAGCTTTCTTT. This gives the protein CSARWGADTEAFF.

This clonotype occurred many times. The chain links TRBV6-1 to TRBJ2-1; 11 nucleotides agree with TRBD2. The CDR3 length is 14 residues. CDR1 and CDR2 (germline): MNHNS, SASEGT. Trimming removed 9 bases from V and 2 bases from J; junction bases left unmatched: 3. The CDR3 loop reads CASSSGRPYNEQFF. CDR3 nucleotide sequence: TGTGCCAGTTCTAGCGGGAGGCCCTACAATGAGCAGTTCTTC.

The table lists this clonotype with a few counts. J is TRBJ2-5 and V is TRBV5-1; 9 positions match TRBD1. Unmatched junction bases numbered 9, after V lost 4 bases and J lost 2 bases. Germline CDR1 SGHRS, CDR2 YFSETQ. The CDR3 runs to 16 residues. CDR3 region: CASSLNAGTGQETQYF. CDR3 coding DNA: TGCGCCAGCAGCCTAAACGCCGGGACAGGGCAAGAGACCCAGTACTTC.

The rearrangement uses TRBV27 and TRBJ2-3; D is undetermined. From germline, CDR1 is MNHEY and CDR2 SMNVEV (reference sequence). This CDR3 spans 13 amino acids. V dropped 7 bases and J dropped 4 bases, with 12 bases sitting between them. The CDR3 sequence is CASTGWLADTQYF. CDR3 bases: TGTGCCAGCACGGGCTGGCTTGCAGATACGCAGTATTTT.